The 2 T cell receptor beta chains in this list originate from one sample, sequenced in a study of blood T cell repertoires in COVID-19 (dated by TCRdb to 2018 to 2020). Libraries came from the immunoSEQ multiplex PCR assay. This is the immuneACCESS table as TCRdb keeps it, with only in-frame sequences that have V and J called. A part of the clones is gone; compared with another copy, unresolved V genes explain less than half, and the rest is unexplained. This sample gives some 150,000 clones in total; around 82% of them show up just once. Clones ranked in the top ten supply around 2.4% of the sample. Source material: peripheral blood. These receptors were taken from a human donor with acute or convalescent COVID-19. The donor label of this sample is uncertain.

This rearrangement joins TRBV11-2 to TRBJ1-1; D unresolved. Germline CDR1 and CDR2: SGHAT and FQNNGV. CDR3 length: 11 amino acids. V lost 4 bases to trimming and J lost 7 bases, with 7 bases between them. The CDR3 reads CASSSAVEAFF. The CDR3 nucleotides are TGTGCCAGCAGCTCCGCGGTTGAAGCTTTCTTT.

This chain joins TRBV5-6 and TRBJ2-1; no clear D. CDR1 SGHDT and CDR2 YYEEEE come from the germline V gene. The CDR3 has 11 residues. V was pared by 4 bases and J by 10 bases, with 9 bases between. CDR3 in amino acids: CASSRSWEQFF. The CDR3 region has the DNA TGTGCCAGCAGCCGAAGCTGGGAGCAGTTCTTC.